The subject of this entry is one T cell receptor (beta chain). The source of the sample is a study of Ad26.COV2.S vaccination and SARS-CoV-2 variants. The treatment here: 15 to 20 received Ad26.COV2.S at low or high dose, single or two shots; about 5 received placebo; per-sample allocation not given. Sampling occurred on day 63 after the first vaccine or placebo injection. Assay: immunoSEQ multiplex PCR; the TCRdb copy retains only in-frame clones and omits some. This table has about half a million clones, about 88% appearing once. CDR1 and CDR2 from the germline V gene are GTSNPN and SVGIG (reference sequence). V lost 0 bases to trimming and J lost 0 bases, with 11 bases between them. There are 15 residues in the CDR3.

This TCR was sampled from a person between 18 and 59 years old who received the Ad26.COV2.S COVID-19 vaccine or a placebo. The chain links TRBV30 to TRBJ1-1; D is unclear. The material was peripheral blood, obtained in a trial of Ad26.COV2.S vaccine versus placebo. DNA for the CDR3: TGTGCCTGGAGTGTATCGCTCACCCTGAACACTGAAGCTTTCTTT. Translated: CAWSVSLTLNTEAFF.